In its sample, the clone carrying this TCR beta chain was seen once. Germline-derived CDR1 and CDR2 are SEHNR and FQNEAQ (reference sequence). V was cut by 5 bases and J by 3 bases, with 20 bases left in between. This CDR3 comprises 16 residues. The data belong to a study of blood T cell repertoires in COVID-19. TCRdb's copy holds only in-frame clones and misses some; the assay was immunoSEQ multiplex PCR. The table includes some 71,000 clones, approximately 80% detected once. This sequence was found in a man aged 50-59 years with COVID-19, enrolled during active disease. Source material: peripheral blood. The rearrangement links TRBV7-9 to TRBJ2-7; D might be TRBD2 (7 bases). The DNA for the CDR3 is TGTGCCAGCAGCCCTCCCAGCGGGACATTCAGCTACGAGCAGTACTTC. Amino acids: CASSPPSGTFSYEQYF. Complete variable domain (other parts from reference TRBV7-9 and TRBJ2-7): DTGVSQNPRHKITKRGQNVTFRCDPISEHNRLYWYRQTLGQGPEFLTYFQNEAQLEKSRLLSDRFSAERPKGSFSTLEIQRTEQGDSAMYLCASSPPSGTFSYEQYFGPGTRLTVT.